This TCR beta chain was profiled in a study of blood T cell repertoires in COVID-19. Turning to the study itself: Collection of acute and convalescent COVID-19 samples took place in the United States, Italy and Spain.

Germline V CDR1 and CDR2: KGHSH, LQKENI. Trimming cost V 1 base and J 8 bases, with 14 bases left between them. This CDR3 has 15 residues. Method: immunoSEQ multiplex PCR; TCRdb's copy keeps in-frame clones and lacks some. The sample includes more than 110,000 clones, under 90% of them seen just once. The sequencing input was peripheral blood. This rearrangement joins TRBV18 to TRBJ1-4, with D possibly matching TRBD1 (5 bases). This receptor was obtained from a woman older than 75 in a cohort sampled during active or convalescent COVID-19. The CDR3 here is CASSPRGGTREKLFF. DNA of the CDR3: TGTGCCAGCTCACCACGGGGAGGGACTCGGGAAAAACTGTTTTTT.